This TCR beta chain was recorded in a study of blood T cell repertoires in COVID-19. Trimming stripped 2 bases from V and 2 bases from J, with 12 bases between. The length of the CDR3 is 15 residues. Per the germline V gene, CDR1 is MGHDK and CDR2 is SYGVNS. Method: immunoSEQ multiplex PCR; TCRdb's copy keeps in-frame clones and lacks some. This table holds about 190,000 clones, about 89% found once. The clonotype comes from a man in his forties with acute or convalescent COVID-19. The chain combines TRBV25-1 with TRBJ2-5; maybe TRBD1 (5 bases). Material: peripheral blood. This CDR3 reads CASSEMTALQETQYF. CDR3 nucleotide sequence: TGTGCCAGCAGTGAAATGACAGCCCTACAAGAGACCCAGTACTTC.